This T cell receptor (beta chain) comes out of a study of blood T cell repertoires in COVID-19 (TCRdb year 2020). Regarding the study in general: The collaborator samples originated in the United States, Italy and Spain and spanned the acute and convalescent phases of COVID-19. The prospective study material was composed of cDNA or gDNA derived from T cells, B-cell-depleted T cells, or PBMCs. The dataset comprised deeply sampled blood TCRbeta repertoires from subjects exposed to, actively infected with, or recovered from COVID-19. The repertoires were released in a freely available public database meant as a resource for research on the immune response to SARS-CoV-2. Where HLA class I and class II types were available, the types were taken from metadata supplied by the sample provider, not from assay-based typing. The samples were drawn from two sources: the first 160 participants of the ongoing ImmuneRACE study, and 1,200 or so subjects contributed by 6 global collaborators. Nearly every sample came with metadata listing a de-identified subject ID, COVID-19 status, age in years and sex. On the study overall, not on this receptor specifically: The amount of clinical and demographic metadata varied by source and participant and was provided uncurated.

The CDR3 starts with the cysteine, ends with the phenylalanine, and has 12 residues. The DNA shown is the 36-base CDR3, in frame from base 1. V loses 8 bases, J loses 2 bases, and the germline ends lie 9 bases apart. In the germline V gene, CDR1 corresponds to MNHEY and CDR2 to SVGAGI. The collaborating institutions used their own protocols to collect whole blood in K2EDTA tubes. Collaborator samples were shipped for TCRbeta analysis as frozen whole blood, isolated PBMCs, or DNA extracted from either sample type. TCRbeta CDR3 regions were amplified from genomic DNA using the immunoSEQ Assay, a bias-controlled multiplex PCR. As for the original processing: The number of nucleated cells in each sample was estimated by amplification of reference gene primers within the assay. To quantify the absolute abundance of each unique TCRbeta CDR3 rearrangement, sequence reads were collapsed and filtered. For each sample, productive Simpson clonality was calculated by taking the square root of Simpson's diversity index across productive rearrangements. TCRdb re-hosts the immuneACCESS table, in-frame sequences only. Its copies lack some clones; in the studies checked, an unresolved V gene accounts for under half of them, and the cause for the rest is not known. That table supplies the V and J calls and clone size; D and trimming were determined from the DNA. This sample comprises roughly 200,000 clones, under 90% of them detected only once. Approximately 6.7% of the sample rests with the top ten.

As concerns this clone: Its antigen has not been determined. Per-nucleotide qualities are absent, and no much larger clonotype sits a single base away.

This TCR was sampled from a man aged 40-49 years with acute or convalescent COVID-19. Sample: peripheral blood. The sequence joins TRBV6-5 to TRBJ2-5, with the identity of the D gene unclear. The sequence in DNA is TGTGCCAGCCTAAGCGTACAAGAGACCCAGTACTTC. Its protein reads: CASLSVQETQYF.